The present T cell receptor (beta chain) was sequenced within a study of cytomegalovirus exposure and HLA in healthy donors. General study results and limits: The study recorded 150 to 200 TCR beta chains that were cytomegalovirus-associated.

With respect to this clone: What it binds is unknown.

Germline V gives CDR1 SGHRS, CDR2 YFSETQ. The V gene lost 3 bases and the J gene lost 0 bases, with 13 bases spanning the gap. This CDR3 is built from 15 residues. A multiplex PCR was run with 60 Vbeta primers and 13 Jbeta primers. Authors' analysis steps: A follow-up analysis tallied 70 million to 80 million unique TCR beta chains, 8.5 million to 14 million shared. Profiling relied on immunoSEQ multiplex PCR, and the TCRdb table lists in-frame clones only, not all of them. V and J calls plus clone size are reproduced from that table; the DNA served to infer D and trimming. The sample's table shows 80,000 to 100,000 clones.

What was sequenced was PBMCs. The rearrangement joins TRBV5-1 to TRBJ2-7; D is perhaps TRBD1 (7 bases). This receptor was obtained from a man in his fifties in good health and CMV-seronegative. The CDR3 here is CASSSQGGPSYEQYF. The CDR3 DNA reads TGCGCCAGCAGCTCCCAGGGGGGCCCCTCCTACGAGCAGTACTTC.